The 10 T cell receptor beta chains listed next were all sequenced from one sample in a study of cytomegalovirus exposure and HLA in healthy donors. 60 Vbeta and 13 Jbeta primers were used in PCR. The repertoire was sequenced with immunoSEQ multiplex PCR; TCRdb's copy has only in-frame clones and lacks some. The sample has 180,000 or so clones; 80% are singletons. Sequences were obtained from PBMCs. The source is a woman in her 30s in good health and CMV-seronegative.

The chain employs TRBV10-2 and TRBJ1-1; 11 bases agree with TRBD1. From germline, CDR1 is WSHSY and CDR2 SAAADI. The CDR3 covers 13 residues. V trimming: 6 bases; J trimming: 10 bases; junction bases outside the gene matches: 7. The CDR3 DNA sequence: TGCGCCAGCAGGGACAGGGGGCAGGGGGGAGCTTTCTTT. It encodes CASRDRGQGGAFF.

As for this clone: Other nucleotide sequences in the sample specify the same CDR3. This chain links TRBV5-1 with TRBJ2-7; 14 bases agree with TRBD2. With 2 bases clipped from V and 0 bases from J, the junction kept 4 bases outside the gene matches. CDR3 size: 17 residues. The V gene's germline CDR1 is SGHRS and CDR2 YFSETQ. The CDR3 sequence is CASSFGLAGGLSYEQYF. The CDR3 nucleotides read TGCGCCAGCAGCTTTGGACTAGCGGGGGGCCTCTCCTACGAGCAGTACTTC.

CDR3 sequence reads: CASSLLSGGYSNTGELFF. CDR3 nucleotide sequence: TGTGCCAGCAGCTTATTGAGCGGGGGGTACTCGAACACCGGGGAGCTGTTTTTT. This chain uses TRBV7-6 with TRBJ2-2; 9 nucleotides match TRBD2. The V and J ends lost 2 bases and 0 bases, in that order; junction bases with no gene match: 7. In germline, CDR1 is SGHVS, CDR2 FNYEAQ. The CDR3 spans 18 residues.

The DNA for the CDR3 is TGTGCCAGCAGCTTTAGGGGCGAAAACACAGATACGCAGTATTTT. It encodes CASSFRGENTDTQYF. V and J are TRBV7-8 and TRBJ2-3, with D perhaps matching TRBD1 (5 bases). The V end lost 3 bases, the J end lost 2 bases, and 12 bases lay between the germline ends. The CDR3 covers 15 residues. Germline V gene data show CDR1 as SGHVS and CDR2 as FQNEAQ.

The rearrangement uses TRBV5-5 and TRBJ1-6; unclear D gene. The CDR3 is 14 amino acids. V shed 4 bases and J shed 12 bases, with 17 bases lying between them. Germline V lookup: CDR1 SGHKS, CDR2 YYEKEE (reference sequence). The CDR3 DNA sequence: TGTGCCAGCAGCCTTGAAGCATTCACTAAACCCCTCCACTTT. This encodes CASSLEAFTKPLHF.

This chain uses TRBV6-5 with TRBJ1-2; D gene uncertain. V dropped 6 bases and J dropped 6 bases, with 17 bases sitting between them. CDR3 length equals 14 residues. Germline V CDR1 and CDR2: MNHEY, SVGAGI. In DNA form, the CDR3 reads TGTGCCAGCAGCTACACATCCAATCCCCATGGCTACACCTTC. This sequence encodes CASSYTSNPHGYTF.

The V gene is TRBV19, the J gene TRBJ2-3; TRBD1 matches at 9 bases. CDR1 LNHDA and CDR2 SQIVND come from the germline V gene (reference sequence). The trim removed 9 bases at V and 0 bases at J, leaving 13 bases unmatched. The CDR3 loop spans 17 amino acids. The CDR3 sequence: CASRRGPGQGSTDTQYF. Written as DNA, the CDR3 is TGTGCCAGCAGGAGGGGACCGGGACAGGGTAGCACAGATACGCAGTATTTT.

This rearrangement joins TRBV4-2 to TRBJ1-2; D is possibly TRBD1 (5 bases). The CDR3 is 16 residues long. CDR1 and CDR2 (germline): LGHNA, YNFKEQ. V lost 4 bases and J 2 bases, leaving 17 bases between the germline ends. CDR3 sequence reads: CASSPMTKQENYGYTF. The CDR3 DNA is TGTGCCAGCAGCCCGATGACAAAACAGGAAAACTATGGCTACACCTTC.

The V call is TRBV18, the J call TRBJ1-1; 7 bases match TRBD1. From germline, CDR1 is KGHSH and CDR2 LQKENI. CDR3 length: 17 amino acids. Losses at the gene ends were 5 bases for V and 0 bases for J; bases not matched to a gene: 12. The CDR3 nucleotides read TGTGCCAGCTCAAATCCCGGGACAGCACTTATGAACACTGAAGCTTTCTTT. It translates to CASSNPGTALMNTEAFF.

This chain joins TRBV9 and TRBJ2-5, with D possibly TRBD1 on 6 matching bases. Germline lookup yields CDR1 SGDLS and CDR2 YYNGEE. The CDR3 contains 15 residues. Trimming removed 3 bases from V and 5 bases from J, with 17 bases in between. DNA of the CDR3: TGTGCCAGCAGCGCCCCGGGACACCAAAGGGAGACCCAGTACTTC. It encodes CASSAPGHQRETQYF.